These 22 T cell receptor beta chains share one sample of origin, sequenced in a study of identical twins. TCRdb reprocessed the 5' RACE reads via MiXCR and lists one record per CDR3 protein. The sample lists hundreds of thousands of distinct CDR3 sequences, 8.6% occurring once. Separately, the same data were catalogued under a study of yellow fever vaccine responses in identical twins.

Sample: PBMCs. Source of these receptors: a woman under 30 in good health.

This clonotype occurred many times. This chain connects TRBV5-1 to TRBJ2-7, with a possible D match to TRBD1 (5 bases). This CDR3 spans 13 amino acids. Germline CDR1 SGHRS, CDR2 YFSETQ. Deletions cut 5 bases from V and 3 bases from J, with 12 bases between. The CDR3 bases are TGCGCCAGCAGACCCGGACACCTCTACGAGCAGTACTTC. Amino acid sequence: CASRPGHLYEQYF.

This clonotype was found a few times. The chain employs TRBV14 and TRBJ1-2; D gene unclear. The CDR3 runs 14 residues. CDR1 SGHDN and CDR2 FVKESK come from the germline V gene. V lost 6 bases and J lost 5, with 16 bases in between. The chain's CDR3 is CASSTSGVGYGYTF. The CDR3 DNA reads TGTGCCAGCAGTACCTCCGGCGTCGGGTATGGCTACACCTTC.

This clonotype turned up a few times. J is TRBJ1-6 and V is TRBV14; D call uncertain. CDR3 length: 15 residues. Between the trimmed V and J ends, which lost 0 bases and 8 bases, there was a span of 11 bases. Per germline, CDR1 SGHDN and CDR2 FVKESK. The CDR3 protein is CASSQEETSDSPLHF. The CDR3 nucleotides read TGTGCCAGCAGCCAAGAGGAAACTTCGGATTCACCCCTCCACTTT.

Many counts were recorded for this clonotype. The chain recombines TRBV12-3 or TRBV12-4 with TRBJ1-6; 7 nucleotides line up with TRBD1. V trimming: 5 bases; J trimming: 7 bases; junction bases outside the gene matches: 5. The length of the CDR3 is 14 residues. The CDR3 region has the DNA TGTGCCAGCAGTCAGGACAGGACCAATTCACCCCTCCACTTT. This encodes CASSQDRTNSPLHF.

This clonotype was recorded a few times. The rearrangement uses TRBV12-3 or TRBV12-4 and TRBJ2-1; 8 nucleotides align to TRBD2. The CDR3 loop spans 15 amino acids. The J segment lost 4 bases and the V segment lost 8 bases, leaving 10 bases of the junction unmatched. This chain's CDR3 is CASLTGGGRYNEQFF. CDR3 nucleotides: TGTGCCAGCTTGACCGGGGGCGGGAGGTACAATGAGCAGTTCTTC.

The chain recombines TRBV7-9 with TRBJ2-1; D unresolved. The CDR3 is 15 amino acids. Looked up from germline, CDR1 is SEHNR and CDR2 is FQNEAQ (reference sequence). V lost 1 base to trimming and J lost 7 bases, with 14 bases between them. DNA of the CDR3: TGTGCCAGCAGCTTAGGGCAGGTGATGGCTAATGAGCAGTTCTTC. Translating gives CASSLGQVMANEQFF. The whole variable domain, filled in from reference TRBV7-9 and TRBJ2-1, reads DTGVSQNPRHKITKRGQNVTFRCDPISEHNRLYWYRQTLGQGPEFLTYFQNEAQLEKSRLLSDRFSAERPKGSFSTLEIQRTEQGDSAMYLCASSLGQVMANEQFFGPGTRLTVL.

The table lists this clonotype with many counts. At one end the junction does not follow the germline gene, possibly because of a read error. The CDR3 DNA is TGTGCCAGCAGTTTAGCGATAGCGGGGGCCCCTCTTCGCTTC. This encodes CASSLAIAGAPLRF. J is TRBJ2-4 and V is TRBV12-3 or TRBV12-4, with 9 bases fitting TRBD2. The CDR3 contains 14 residues.

This clonotype turned up a few times. The gene calls are TRBV29-1 and TRBJ2-2; 7 nucleotides line up with TRBD1. CDR3 length: 13 amino acids. The J segment lost 4 bases and the V segment lost 3 bases, leaving 2 bases of the junction unmatched. Germline values: CDR1 SQVTM, CDR2 ANQGSEA. The CDR3 loop reads CSVETGSTGELFF. The CDR3 region has the DNA TGCAGCGTTGAGACAGGGAGCACCGGGGAGCTGTTTTTT.

DNA of the CDR3: TGTGCCAGCAGTTTCCCGGGGGAGAACACTGAAGCTTTCTTT. This gives the protein CASSFPGENTEAFF. The chain employs TRBV6-2 or TRBV6-3 and TRBJ1-1, with TRBD1 as a possible D gene (5 bases). CDR3 length equals 14 residues. Germline V gives CDR1 MNHEY, CDR2 SVGEGT. Trimming shortened V by 4 bases and J by 1 base, and 10 bases separated the two germline ends.

V and J are TRBV2 and TRBJ2-3; maybe TRBD2 (6 bases). Trimming removed 8 bases from V and 0 bases from J, with 15 bases in between. In germline, CDR1 is SNHLY, CDR2 FYNNEI. CDR3 size: 15 residues. Here the CDR3 reads CASRPPLASTDTQYF. The CDR3 nucleotides are TGTGCCAGCCGCCCCCCCCTAGCGAGCACAGATACGCAGTATTTT. Complete variable domain (other parts from reference TRBV2 and TRBJ2-3): EPEVTQTPSHQVTQMGQEVILRCVPISNHLYFYWYRQILGQKVEFLVSFYNNEISEKSEIFDDQFSVERPDGSNFTLKIRSTKLEDSAMYFCASRPPLASTDTQYFGPGTRLTVL.

This chain connects TRBV2 to TRBJ2-1; 9 bases align to TRBD2. CDR1 is SNHLY, CDR2 FYNNEI, per germline. This CDR3 region has 16 residues. The V segment lost 6 bases and the J segment 3 bases; nucleotides outside the gene matches: 9. CDR3 amino acids: CASRKTGTSNYNEQFF. The CDR3 DNA is TGTGCCAGCAGGAAGACCGGGACTAGCAACTACAATGAGCAGTTCTTC.

The V and J genes are TRBV6-5 and TRBJ2-2, with unresolved D. CDR1 and CDR2 from the germline V gene are MNHEY and SVGAGI. V dropped 1 base and J dropped 0 bases, with 6 bases sitting between them. The CDR3 has 15 amino acids. CDR3 residues: CASSYWATNTGELFF. The CDR3 nucleotides are TGTGCCAGCAGTTACTGGGCTACGAACACCGGGGAGCTGTTTTTT.

This clonotype was picked up many times. The V and J genes are TRBV6-1 and TRBJ2-5; TRBD1 aligns across 8 bases. This CDR3 contains 17 residues. J lost 5 bases, V lost 4 bases, and 15 bases had no gene match. Germline CDR1 and CDR2: MNHNS and SASEGT. CDR3 in amino acids: CASSAVFTGTGYETQYF. CDR3 in DNA: TGTGCCAGCAGTGCGGTCTTCACCGGGACAGGATACGAGACCCAGTACTTC.

CDR3 sequence reads: CSVVTGGSEQFF. In nucleotides, the CDR3 is TGCAGCGTTGTTACAGGGGGCAGTGAGCAGTTCTTC. The chain couples TRBV29-1 to TRBJ2-1, with TRBD1 identical over 9 bases. The CDR3 is 12 residues long. The germline V gene has CDR1 SQVTM and CDR2 ANQGSEA. J gave up 9 bases and V 4 bases, and 4 bases lay outside the gene matches.

This clonotype was seen at least ten times. V gene TRBV12-3 or TRBV12-4 combines with J gene TRBJ2-1, with D unresolved. Trimming shortened V by 5 bases and J by 5 bases, and 7 bases separated the two germline ends. The CDR3 spans 12 residues. The CDR3 protein is CASSTTNNEQFF. The CDR3 DNA reads TGTGCCAGCAGTACGACCAACAATGAGCAGTTCTTC.

The genes are TRBV6-1 and TRBJ2-7; 7 bases are a match to TRBD2. From germline, CDR1 is MNHNS and CDR2 SASEGT. J was trimmed by 6 bases and V by 6 bases; bases with no gene match: 11. This CDR3 spans 14 amino acids. CDR3 nucleotide sequence: TGTGCCAGCAGCCTAACAAAGGGAGGGGTCGAGCAGTACTTC. Protein sequence: CASSLTKGGVEQYF.

This clonotype was detected a few times. The chain is built from TRBV5-1 and TRBJ2-3; 9 bases are a match to TRBD1. CDR3 length equals 15 residues. Germline assignment: CDR1 SGHRS and CDR2 YFSETQ. V shed 7 bases, J shed 2 bases, and the junction held 8 bases outside the gene matches. CDR3 DNA sequence: TGCGCCAGCGGCCCCCGGGACAGGGCCACAGATACGCAGTATTTT. Residues: CASGPRDRATDTQYF.

This clonotype appeared many times. The V call is TRBV20-1, the J call TRBJ2-1; 15 bases align to TRBD2. CDR1 and CDR2 (germline): DFQATT, SNEGSKA (reference sequence). This CDR3 has 16 residues. V was pared by 1 base and J by 4 bases, with 2 bases of the junction left unmatched. CDR3 in DNA: TGCAGTGCTAGAGGGACTAGCGGGAGGGGTTACAATGAGCAGTTCTTC. This codes for CSARGTSGRGYNEQFF.

This clonotype has only a few counts. This chain connects TRBV4-1 to TRBJ1-1, with 7 bases that match TRBD1. This CDR3 has 17 amino acids. V lost 0 bases and J lost 2; bases outside the gene matches: 9. The germline V gene has CDR1 MGHRA and CDR2 YSYEKL. CDR3 coding DNA: TGCGCCAGCAGCCAAGAGCCCCAGGGGGTCGCAAACACTGAAGCTTTCTTT. As protein: CASSQEPQGVANTEAFF.

This clonotype has more than one count but fewer than ten. Here the CDR3 DNA reads TGTGCCAGCACTCCTGGGGGGTTTAATGAAAAACTGTTTTTT. Translating gives CASTPGGFNEKLFF. The V and J genes are TRBV28 and TRBJ1-4, with D possibly matching TRBD1 (5 bases). The ends were cut back, 7 bases at V and 4 bases at J, with 13 bases in the middle. Per germline, CDR1 MDHEN and CDR2 SYDVKM. The CDR3 is 14 amino acids.

Many counts were recorded for this clonotype. This sequence joins TRBV5-1 and TRBJ2-7; maybe TRBD2 (6 bases). This CDR3 is built from 16 residues. The V gene lost 0 bases and the J gene lost 2 bases, with 15 bases spanning the gap. Germline-derived CDR1 and CDR2 are SGHRS and YFSETQ. The CDR3 sequence is CASSLGGDLTTYEQYF. CDR3 nucleotide sequence: TGCGCCAGCAGCTTGGGCGGGGACCTCACGACCTACGAGCAGTACTTC.

This clonotype was detected only a few times. The chain couples TRBV16 to TRBJ1-2; a possible D gene is TRBD1 (6 bases). This CDR3 comprises 13 residues. Trimming took off 4 bases at V and 6 bases at J, with 12 bases between the two ends. Germline V CDR1 and CDR2: KGHSY, FQNENV. This CDR3 is CASSLWGLDGYTF. DNA of the CDR3: TGTGCCAGCAGCCTCTGGGGGCTGGATGGCTACACCTTC. The full variable domain, completed using reference TRBV16 and TRBJ1-2, is GEEVAQTPKHLVRGEGQKAKLYCAPIKGHSYVFWYQQVLKNEFKFLISFQNENVFDETGMPKERFSAKCLPNSPCSLEIQATKLEDSAVYFCASSLWGLDGYTFGSGTRLTVV.